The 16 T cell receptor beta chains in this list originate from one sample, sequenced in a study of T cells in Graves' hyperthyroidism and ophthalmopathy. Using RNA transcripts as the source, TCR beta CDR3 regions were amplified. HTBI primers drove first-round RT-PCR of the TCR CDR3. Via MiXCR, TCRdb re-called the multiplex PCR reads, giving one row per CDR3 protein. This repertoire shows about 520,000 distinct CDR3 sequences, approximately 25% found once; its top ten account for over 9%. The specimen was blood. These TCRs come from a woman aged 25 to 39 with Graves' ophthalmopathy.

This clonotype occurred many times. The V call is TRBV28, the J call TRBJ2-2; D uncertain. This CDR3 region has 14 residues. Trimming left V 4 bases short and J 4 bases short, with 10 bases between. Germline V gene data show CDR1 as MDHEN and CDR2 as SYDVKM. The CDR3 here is CASSSTLSTGELFF. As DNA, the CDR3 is TGTGCCAGCAGTTCCACTCTTAGCACCGGGGAGCTGTTTTTT.

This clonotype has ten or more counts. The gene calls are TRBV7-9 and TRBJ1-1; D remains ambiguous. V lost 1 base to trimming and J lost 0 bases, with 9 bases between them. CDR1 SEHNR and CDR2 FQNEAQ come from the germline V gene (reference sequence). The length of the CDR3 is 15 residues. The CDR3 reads CASSLVMGVNTEAFF. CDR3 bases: TGTGCCAGCAGCTTAGTAATGGGAGTGAACACTGAAGCTTTCTTT.

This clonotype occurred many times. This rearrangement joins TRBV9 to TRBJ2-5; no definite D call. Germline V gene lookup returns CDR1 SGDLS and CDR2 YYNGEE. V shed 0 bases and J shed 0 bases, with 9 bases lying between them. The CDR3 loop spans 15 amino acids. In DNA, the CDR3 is TGTGCCAGCAGCGTAGGGGTAGGGAACCAAGAGACCCAGTACTTC. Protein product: CASSVGVGNQETQYF.

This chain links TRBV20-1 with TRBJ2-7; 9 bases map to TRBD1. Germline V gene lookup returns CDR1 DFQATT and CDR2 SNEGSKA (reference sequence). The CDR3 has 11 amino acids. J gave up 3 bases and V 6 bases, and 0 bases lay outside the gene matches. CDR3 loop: CSATGGYEQYF. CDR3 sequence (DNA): TGCAGTGCGACAGGGGGCTACGAGCAGTACTTC.

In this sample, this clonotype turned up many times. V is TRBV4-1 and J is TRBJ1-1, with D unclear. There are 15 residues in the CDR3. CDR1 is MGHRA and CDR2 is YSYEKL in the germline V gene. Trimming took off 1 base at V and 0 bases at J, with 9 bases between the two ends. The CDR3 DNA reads TGCGCCAGCAGCCAAGCCAGAACCATGAACACTGAAGCTTTCTTT. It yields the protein CASSQARTMNTEAFF.

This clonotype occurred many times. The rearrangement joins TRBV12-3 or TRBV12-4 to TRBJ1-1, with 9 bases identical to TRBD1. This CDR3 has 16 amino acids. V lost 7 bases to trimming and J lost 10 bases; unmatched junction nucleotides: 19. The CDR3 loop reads CASTPGWGQGYSRAFF. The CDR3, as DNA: TGTGCCAGCACCCCTGGCTGGGGACAGGGTTATTCCCGAGCTTTCTTT.

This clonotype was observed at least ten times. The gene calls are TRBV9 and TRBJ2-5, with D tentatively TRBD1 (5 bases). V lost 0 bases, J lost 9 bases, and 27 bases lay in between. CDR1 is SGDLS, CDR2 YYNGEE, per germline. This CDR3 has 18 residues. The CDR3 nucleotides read TGTGCCAGCAGCGTAGGTCTAACCGGGCAGGGTAGGATGATGCCCCAGTACTTC. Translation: CASSVGLTGQGRMMPQYF.

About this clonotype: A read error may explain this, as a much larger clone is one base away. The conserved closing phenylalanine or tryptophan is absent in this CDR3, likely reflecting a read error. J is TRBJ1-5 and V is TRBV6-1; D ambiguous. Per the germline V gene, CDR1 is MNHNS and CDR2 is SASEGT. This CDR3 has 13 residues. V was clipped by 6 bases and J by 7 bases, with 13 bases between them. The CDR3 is CASRPGSGQPQHV. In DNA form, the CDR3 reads TGTGCCAGCAGACCGGGTTCTGGGCAGCCCCAGCATGTT.

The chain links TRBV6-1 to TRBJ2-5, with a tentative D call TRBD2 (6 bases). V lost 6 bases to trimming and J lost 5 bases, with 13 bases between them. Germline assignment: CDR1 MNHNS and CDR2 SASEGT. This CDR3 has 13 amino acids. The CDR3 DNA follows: TGTGCCAGCAGGGGACTCACCCCGGAGACCCAGTACTTC. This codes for CASRGLTPETQYF.

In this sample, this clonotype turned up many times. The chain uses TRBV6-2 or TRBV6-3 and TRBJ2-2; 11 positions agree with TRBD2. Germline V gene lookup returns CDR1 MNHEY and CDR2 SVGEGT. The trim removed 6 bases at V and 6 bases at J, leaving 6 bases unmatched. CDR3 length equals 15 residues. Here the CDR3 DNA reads TGTGCCAGCAGCGACCTAGCGGGGGGTTCCGGGGAGCTGTTTTTT. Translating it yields CASSDLAGGSGELFF.

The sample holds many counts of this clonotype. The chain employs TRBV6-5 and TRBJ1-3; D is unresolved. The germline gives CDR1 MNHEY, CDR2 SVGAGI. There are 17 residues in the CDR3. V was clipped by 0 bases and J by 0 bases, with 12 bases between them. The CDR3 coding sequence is TGTGCCAGCAGTTACTCAAGCCCCTCAAGCTCTGGAAACACCATATATTTT. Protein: CASSYSSPSSSGNTIYF.

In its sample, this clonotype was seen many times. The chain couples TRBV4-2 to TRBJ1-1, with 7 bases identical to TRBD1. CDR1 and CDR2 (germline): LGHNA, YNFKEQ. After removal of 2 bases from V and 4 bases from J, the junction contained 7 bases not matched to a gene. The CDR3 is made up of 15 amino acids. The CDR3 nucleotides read TGTGCCAGCAGCCAAAACAGGGGTAGTTCCACTGAAGCTTTCTTT. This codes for CASSQNRGSSTEAFF.

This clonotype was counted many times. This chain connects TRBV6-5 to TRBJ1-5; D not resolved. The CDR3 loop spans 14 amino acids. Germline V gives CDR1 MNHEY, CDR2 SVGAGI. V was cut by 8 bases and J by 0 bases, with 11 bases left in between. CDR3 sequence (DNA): TGTGCCAGCGGTAACCCTTATAGCAATCAGCCCCAGCATTTT. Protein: CASGNPYSNQPQHF.

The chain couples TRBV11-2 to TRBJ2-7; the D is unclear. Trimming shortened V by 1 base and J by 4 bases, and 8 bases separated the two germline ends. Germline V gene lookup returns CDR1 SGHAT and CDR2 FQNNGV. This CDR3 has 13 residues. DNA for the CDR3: TGTGCCAGCAGCTTAGTGTCCGTTTACGAGCAGTACTTC. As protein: CASSLVSVYEQYF.

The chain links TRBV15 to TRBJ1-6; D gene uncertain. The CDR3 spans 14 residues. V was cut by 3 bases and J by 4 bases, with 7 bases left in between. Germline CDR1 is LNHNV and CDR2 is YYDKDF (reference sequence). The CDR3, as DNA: TGTGCCACCAGCAGGGACGGATATAATTCACCCCTCCACTTT. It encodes CATSRDGYNSPLHF.

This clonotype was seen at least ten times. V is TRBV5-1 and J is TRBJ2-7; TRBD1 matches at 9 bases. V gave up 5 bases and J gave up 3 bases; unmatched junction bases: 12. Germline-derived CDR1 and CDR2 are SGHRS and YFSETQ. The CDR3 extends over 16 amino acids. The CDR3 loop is CASRDVGGTGNYEQYF. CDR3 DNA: TGCGCCAGCAGAGACGTCGGCGGGACAGGGAACTACGAGCAGTACTTC.